Shown below are 5 T cell receptor beta chains from a single sample sequenced in a study of early T cells in non-severe SARS-CoV-2 infection. One entry per CDR3 protein results from TCRdb running MiXCR on the 5' RACE reads. This sample has some 29,000 distinct CDR3 sequences, with 5.7% found just once. The sample comprised whole blood. The receptor set was obtained from an adult who was a healthcare worker with PCR-confirmed SARS-CoV-2 infection or an uninfected control (not recorded which).

This clonotype was counted ten times or more. The chain has TRBV3-1 and TRBJ1-2; weak D call: TRBD1 (6 bases). The V end lost 3 bases, the J end lost 7 bases, and 12 bases lay between the germline ends. CDR3 size: 13 residues. Looked up from germline, CDR1 is LGHDT and CDR2 is YNNKEL (reference sequence). The DNA of the CDR3 is TGTGCCAGCAGCCAGTTACAGGGATCTGGCTACACCTTC. Translating gives CASSQLQGSGYTF.

CDR3 sequence (DNA): TGTGCCAGCAGCCTGTACTACGAGCAGTACTTC. It specifies CASSLYYEQYF. The rearrangement uses TRBV28 and TRBJ2-7; D remains ambiguous. Germline V CDR1 and CDR2: MDHEN, SYDVKM. The CDR3 covers 11 residues. Trimming removed 6 bases from V and 3 bases from J, with 6 bases in between.

This clonotype was observed at least ten times. The V call is TRBV4-3, the J call TRBJ1-6, with 7 bases matching TRBD1. The CDR3 length is 18 residues. Per the germline V gene, CDR1 is LGHNA and CDR2 is YSLEER. Trimming at V came to 3 bases and at J to 9 bases, leaving 17 bases not matched to a gene. CDR3 nucleotides: TGCGCCAGCAGCCACCCCGCGGGGTCGGGACAGCATAGTTCACCCCTCCACTTT. Encoded protein: CASSHPAGSGQHSSPLHF.

The rearrangement links TRBV2 to TRBJ1-6, with D possibly being TRBD1 (5 bases). V lost 5 bases to trimming and J lost 14 bases, with 19 bases between them. Germline V gene sequence: CDR1 SNHLY, CDR2 FYNNEI. This CDR3 spans 14 amino acids. CDR3 sequence reads: CASSRHGTDGALHF. The CDR3 coding sequence is TGTGCCAGCAGTCGCCACGGGACGGACGGGGCCCTCCACTTT.

This clonotype was counted at least ten times. The rearrangement links TRBV6-6 to TRBJ1-1, with D unclear. Germline V gene lookup returns CDR1 MNHNY and CDR2 SVGAGI (reference sequence). There are 12 residues in the CDR3. The germline V and J ends were trimmed by 10 bases and 0 bases, with 9 bases remaining between them. The CDR3, as DNA: TGTGCCACCTCCTTAATGAACACTGAAGCTTTCTTT. This encodes CATSLMNTEAFF.